Sequencing of this TCR beta chain was carried out in a study of blood T cell repertoires in COVID-19. Trimming took 6 bases from V and 0 from J; bases not matched to a gene: 5. The germline gives CDR1 SGHTA, CDR2 FQGNSA. The CDR3 contains 15 residues. TCRdb keeps only in-frame clones here, not all; method: immunoSEQ multiplex PCR. The sample records under 100,000 clones, 65% to 85% being singletons. The sequencing sample was made of peripheral blood. The chain employs TRBV7-2 and TRBJ1-3; 7 positions agree with TRBD1. The source is a man older than 75 with active or convalescent COVID-19. As DNA, the CDR3 is TGTGCCAGCAGTCGACAGGGCCTCTCTGGAAACACCATATATTTT. Its translation: CASSRQGLSGNTIYF.